One sample yielded the 26 T cell receptor beta chains listed below, sequenced in a study of OX40 agonist ivuxolimab in advanced cancers. Assay: immunoSEQ multiplex PCR; the TCRdb copy retains only in-frame clones and omits some. The repertoire holds around 30,000 clones, approximately 86% seen once, with under 30% in the top ten. The source material was CD4+ or CD8+ T cells sorted from blood, sampled in a trial of the OX40 agonist ivuxolimab. These TCRs come from an adult with an advanced solid tumor such as melanoma, head and neck, liver or kidney cancer.

V gene TRBV28 combines with J gene TRBJ2-7; D ambiguous. This CDR3 is 14 amino acids long. Germline V gives CDR1 MDHEN, CDR2 SYDVKM. Trimming removed 8 bases from V and 2 bases from J, with 16 bases in between. The CDR3, as DNA: TGTGCCAGCCCTGAGCGTAGTAATCCCTACGAGCAGTACTTC. Translated, it gives CASPERSNPYEQYF.

The J gene is TRBJ2-1, the V gene TRBV18, with unresolved D. Germline assignment: CDR1 KGHSH and CDR2 LQKENI. V gave up 2 bases and J gave up 6 bases, with 11 bases separating them. The CDR3 runs to 14 residues. DNA of the CDR3: TGTGCCAGCTCACCAACCCTTTACGGCAATGAGCAGTTCTTC. Translation: CASSPTLYGNEQFF.

J is TRBJ2-7 and V is TRBV9, with 8 bases that match TRBD2. Trimming cost V 0 bases and J 3 bases; bases outside gene matches: 8. The CDR3 is 16 residues long. CDR1 SGDLS and CDR2 YYNGEE come from the germline V gene. CDR3 bases: TGTGCCAGCAGCGTAGGGGACGTCGGGAGGGTCTACGAGCAGTACTTC. Protein sequence: CASSVGDVGRVYEQYF.

This sequence joins TRBV6-5 and TRBJ1-1; D ambiguous. The CDR3 spans 13 residues. V was trimmed by 11 bases and J by 3 bases, leaving 16 bases between them. Germline CDR1 and CDR2: MNHEY and SVGAGI. The CDR3 protein is CASIGPGYTEAFF. The CDR3 coding sequence is TGTGCCTCCATCGGCCCTGGGTACACTGAAGCTTTCTTT.

The V call is TRBV4-2, the J call TRBJ1-1; possible D gene TRBD1, 5 bases. Germline lookup yields CDR1 LGHNA and CDR2 YNFKEQ. Trimming shortened V by 1 base and J by 8 bases, and 17 bases separated the two germline ends. This CDR3 comprises 15 residues. DNA for the CDR3: TGTGCCAGCAGCCAAGTGGGGACTTACGGATGGGAAGCTTTCTTT. Translated, it gives CASSQVGTYGWEAFF.

This clone was counted a single time. The chain links TRBV5-5 to TRBJ2-1; the D gene is possibly TRBD1 (6 bases). V was cut by 1 base and J by 0 bases, with 8 bases left in between. There are 15 residues in the CDR3. Germline lookup yields CDR1 SGHKS and CDR2 YYEKEE (reference sequence). CDR3 protein: CASSLYRDSYNEQFF. The CDR3 DNA reads as TGTGCCAGCAGCTTGTACAGGGACTCCTACAATGAGCAGTTCTTC.

This clone was observed a single time. V is TRBV10-3 and J is TRBJ1-5, with a weak D call TRBD1 (6 bases). CDR1 is ENHRY, CDR2 SYGVKD, per germline. V was trimmed by 3 bases and J by 7 bases, leaving 13 bases between them. The CDR3 length is 14 residues. DNA of the CDR3: TGTGCCATCAGTGAAAGGGGGGCAGGGCAGCCCCAGCATTTT. As protein: CAISERGAGQPQHF.

The chain links TRBV27 to TRBJ2-3; 7 positions agree with TRBD2. The ends lost 2 bases at V and 5 bases at J; junction bases unmatched: 7. CDR1 MNHEY and CDR2 SMNVEV come from the germline V gene (reference sequence). The CDR3 loop spans 15 amino acids. The CDR3 sequence: CASSLLAEWKDTQYF. As DNA, the CDR3 is TGTGCCAGCAGTTTACTAGCGGAATGGAAAGATACGCAGTATTTT.

The chain combines TRBV5-1 with TRBJ2-3; 10 positions agree with TRBD2. In germline, CDR1 is SGHRS, CDR2 YFSETQ. CDR3 length equals 14 residues. The J segment lost 5 bases and the V segment lost 7 bases, leaving 7 bases of the junction unmatched. CDR3: CASSQRGGIDTQYF. The DNA for the CDR3 is TGCGCCAGCTCCCAGCGGGGGGGGATAGATACGCAGTATTTT.

V is TRBV9 and J is TRBJ1-2, with 7 bases fitting TRBD1. CDR3 length: 16 amino acids. CDR1 and CDR2 from the germline V gene are SGDLS and YYNGEE. J lost 0 bases, V lost 2 bases, and 7 bases had no gene match. CDR3 sequence: CASSVSGTVANYGYTF. In DNA form, the CDR3 reads TGTGCCAGCAGCGTCAGCGGGACAGTAGCTAACTATGGCTACACCTTC.

This chain connects TRBV7-9 to TRBJ2-3; no definite D call. CDR1 and CDR2 from the germline V gene are SEHNR and FQNEAQ (reference sequence). The CDR3 covers 14 residues. The V end lost 5 bases, the J end lost 0 bases, and 9 bases lay between the germline ends. In nucleotides, the CDR3 is TGTGCCAGCAGCGTGGCCGCGAGCACAGATACGCAGTATTTT. It specifies CASSVAASTDTQYF.

The V call is TRBV10-3, the J call TRBJ2-3, with TRBD1 matching over 7 bases. The CDR3 extends over 12 amino acids. Losses at the gene ends were 8 bases for V and 6 bases for J; bases not matched to a gene: 5. Germline V gene lookup returns CDR1 ENHRY and CDR2 SYGVKD. CDR3 region: CAIRQGGDTQYF. In DNA, the CDR3 is TGTGCCATCCGACAGGGTGGTGATACGCAGTATTTT.

This clone appeared a single time. CDR3 in amino acids: CAISDRGQNTEAFF. The CDR3 region has the DNA TGTGCCATCAGTGACAGGGGTCAGAACACTGAAGCTTTCTTT. The chain joins TRBV10-3 to TRBJ1-1; TRBD1 might be the D (6 bases). CDR1 and CDR2 from the germline V gene are ENHRY and SYGVKD. V lost 3 bases and J lost 1, with 9 bases in between. The CDR3 extends over 14 amino acids.

The V call is TRBV27, the J call TRBJ2-2, with TRBD1 identical over 10 bases. The V gene end was trimmed by 8 bases and the J gene end by 5 bases; junction bases not matched to a gene: 8. The length of the CDR3 is 15 residues. Per the germline V gene, CDR1 is MNHEY and CDR2 is SMNVEV (reference sequence). The CDR3 here is CASGTPGQGTGELFF. CDR3 nucleotide sequence: TGTGCCAGCGGTACCCCGGGACAGGGGACCGGGGAGCTGTTTTTT.

The V and J genes are TRBV7-9 and TRBJ2-5; no clear D. Germline CDR1 and CDR2: SEHNR and FQNEAQ (reference sequence). Deletions cut 1 base from V and 5 bases from J, with 11 bases between. This CDR3 region has 14 residues. The CDR3 DNA sequence: TGTGCCAGCAGCTTAGGCGCCGGTGGGGAGACCCAGTACTTC. Its translation is CASSLGAGGETQYF.

The chain combines TRBV9 with TRBJ2-7; the match to TRBD2 covers 7 bases. This CDR3 has 11 amino acids. The germline CDR1 and CDR2 sequences are SGDLS and YYNGEE. The ends lost 4 bases at V and 7 bases at J; junction bases unmatched: 2. CDR3 sequence: CASSPGGEQYF. Written as DNA, the CDR3 is TGTGCCAGCAGCCCGGGGGGAGAGCAGTACTTC.

The rearrangement joins TRBV9 to TRBJ2-7, with 7 bases fitting TRBD2. Per the germline V gene, CDR1 is SGDLS and CDR2 is YYNGEE. The V gene end was trimmed by 0 bases and the J gene end by 2 bases; junction bases not matched to a gene: 2. This CDR3 has 14 residues. CDR3: CASSVDGTTYEQYF. The CDR3 DNA sequence: TGTGCCAGCAGCGTAGACGGGACTACCTACGAGCAGTACTTC.

This CDR3 is CASSFGETQYF. The CDR3 DNA reads TGTGCCAGCAGCTTTGGGGAGACCCAGTACTTC. The chain uses TRBV5-6 and TRBJ2-5; D uncertain. CDR1 is SGHDT, CDR2 YYEEEE, per germline. Trimming pared 2 bases from V and 5 bases from J, leaving 4 bases between. This CDR3 is 11 amino acids long.

This chain connects TRBV7-8 to TRBJ1-2; a weak D match, TRBD1 (6 bases). The length of the CDR3 is 14 residues. V lost 3 bases to trimming and J lost 6 bases, with 14 bases between them. Per germline, CDR1 SGHVS and CDR2 FQNEAQ. The CDR3 reads CASSFSGVVDGYTF. CDR3 DNA sequence: TGTGCCAGCAGCTTCTCAGGGGTCGTTGATGGCTACACCTTC.

The J gene is TRBJ2-7, the V gene TRBV19; tentative D call: TRBD1 (6 bases). Trimming cost V 4 bases and J 1 base, with 14 bases left between them. Germline CDR1 LNHDA, CDR2 SQIVND (reference sequence). The CDR3 extends over 15 amino acids. DNA of the CDR3: TGTGCCAGTAGTAAGCCCTCCACAGGGTCCTACGAGCAGTACTTC. It encodes CASSKPSTGSYEQYF. The full variable domain, rest sourced from reference TRBV19 and TRBJ2-7, is DGGITQSPKYLFRKEGQNVTLSCEQNLNHDAMYWYRQDPGQGLRLIYYSQIVNDFQKGDIAEGYSVSREKKESFPLTVTSAQKNPTAFYLCASSKPSTGSYEQYFGPGTRLTVT.

The chain links TRBV5-1 to TRBJ1-2; D perhaps matches TRBD1 (6 bases). Per germline, CDR1 SGHRS and CDR2 YFSETQ. V lost 2 bases, J lost 4 bases, and 15 bases lay in between. The CDR3 runs 15 residues. CDR3 sequence: CASSFTGLGSYGYTF. Here the CDR3 DNA reads TGCGCCAGCAGCTTCACAGGGTTGGGATCCTATGGCTACACCTTC.

The chain recombines TRBV7-6 with TRBJ2-1, with 8 bases lining up with TRBD2. CDR1 is SGHVS and CDR2 is FNYEAQ in the germline V gene. Losses at the gene ends were 4 bases for V and 5 bases for J; bases not matched to a gene: 10. This CDR3 contains 16 residues. The CDR3 loop is CASSSLAGSRDNEQFF. In nucleotides, the CDR3 is TGTGCCAGCAGCTCGCTAGCGGGCAGCAGAGACAATGAGCAGTTCTTC.

The chain uses TRBV7-9 and TRBJ2-7, with D unresolved. This CDR3 region has 12 residues. Trimming stripped 5 bases from V and 6 bases from J, with 11 bases between. The germline gives CDR1 SEHNR, CDR2 FQNEAQ (reference sequence). CDR3 region: CASSPPLGEQYF. As DNA, the CDR3 is TGTGCCAGCAGCCCCCCTCTCGGCGAGCAGTACTTC.

This rearrangement joins TRBV11-2 to TRBJ2-1, with 10 bases that match TRBD1. This CDR3 has 15 amino acids. The junction had 4 bases not matched to a gene; V was cut back by 1 base and J by 7 bases. CDR1 and CDR2 (germline): SGHAT, FQNNGV. For the CDR3, the DNA is TGTGCCAGCAGCTTAGGGACAGGGGGAGGGAATGAGCAGTTCTTC. It yields the protein CASSLGTGGGNEQFF.

This sequence joins TRBV30 and TRBJ1-5, with TRBD1 matching 7 bases. Germline-derived CDR1 and CDR2 are GTSNPN and SVGIG (reference sequence). The CDR3 totals 16 residues. With V trimmed by 0 bases and J by 4 bases, 9 bases remained unmatched. CDR3 bases: TGTGCCTGGAGTGTACGCCCCGGGACAGAGAATCAGCCCCAGCATTTT. Translation gives CAWSVRPGTENQPQHF.

The chain employs TRBV5-1 and TRBJ1-1; D may be TRBD1 (5 bases). Germline values: CDR1 SGHRS, CDR2 YFSETQ. CDR3 size: 13 residues. Deletions cut 1 base from V and 6 bases from J, with 10 bases between. The CDR3 region has the DNA TGCGCCAGCAGCTTGATAAGGGGTCCTGAAGCTTTCTTT. Its translation: CASSLIRGPEAFF.